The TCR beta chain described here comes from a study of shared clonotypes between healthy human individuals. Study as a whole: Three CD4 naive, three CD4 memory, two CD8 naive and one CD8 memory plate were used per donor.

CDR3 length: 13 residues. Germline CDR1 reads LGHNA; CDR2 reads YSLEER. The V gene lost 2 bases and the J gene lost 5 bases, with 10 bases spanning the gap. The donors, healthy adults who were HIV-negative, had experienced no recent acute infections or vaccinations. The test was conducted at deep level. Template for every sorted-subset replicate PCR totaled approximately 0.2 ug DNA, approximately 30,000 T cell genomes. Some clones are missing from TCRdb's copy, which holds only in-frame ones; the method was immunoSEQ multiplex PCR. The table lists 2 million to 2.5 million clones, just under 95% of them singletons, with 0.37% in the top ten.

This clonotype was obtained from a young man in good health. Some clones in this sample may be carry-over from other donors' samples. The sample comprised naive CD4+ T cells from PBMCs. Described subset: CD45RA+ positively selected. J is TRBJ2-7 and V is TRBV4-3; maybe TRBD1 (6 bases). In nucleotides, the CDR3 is TGCGCCAGCAGCCAATCGACAGGACACGAGCAGTACTTC. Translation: CASSQSTGHEQYF.